This note documents a single T cell receptor (beta chain) sequence. In making TCR beta libraries, quantitative 5'-RACE with molecular barcodes was used. MiXCR, applied by TCRdb to the 5' RACE reads, yields one record per CDR3 protein. The data show 310,000 or so distinct CDR3 sequences, about 20% seen once. This entry comes from a study of CD8 T cells in ankylosing spondylitis. CDR1 and CDR2 from the germline V gene are SQVTM and ANQGSEA. The ends lost 7 bases at V and 8 bases at J; junction bases unmatched: 6. The CDR3 extends over 11 amino acids. Sequenced sample: blood, either unsorted or a sorted T cell fraction (not recorded which). This clonotype was obtained from a male donor with ankylosing spondylitis or in good health (not recorded which). V gene TRBV29-1 combines with J gene TRBJ1-1; 8 bases match TRBD1. Here the CDR3 DNA reads TGCAGCGCCGCAGGGGGCCCCGAAGCTTTCTTT. Translated: CSAAGGPEAFF.